This T cell receptor beta chain came from a study of T cell changes during pregnancy in multiple sclerosis. This CDR3 spans 14 amino acids. Germline CDR1 is LNHDA and CDR2 is SQIVND (reference sequence). J gave up 7 bases and V 7 bases, and 8 bases lay outside the gene matches. The data were produced by immunoSEQ multiplex PCR, yet TCRdb's version contains in-frame clones alone and is incomplete. Among about 42,000 clones, 88% were seen once, and the ten largest hold 0.95% to 1.5%. The J gene is TRBJ1-5, the V gene TRBV19, with 9 bases fitting TRBD1. This receptor was taken from a female donor with multiple sclerosis, enrolled in a pregnancy study. The specimen comprised CD4+ T cells from peripheral blood mononuclear cells, sampled in the second trimester of pregnancy. The CDR3 DNA follows: TGTGCCAGTACCCCCACAGGGGGCCGACAGCCCCAGCATTTT. Translated, it gives CASTPTGGRQPQHF.